This T cell receptor beta chain was obtained from a study of identical twins. Each CDR3 protein gets one entry after TCRdb re-called the 5' RACE reads with MiXCR. The data show fewer than 20,000 distinct CDR3 sequences, with just under 70% seen just once and under 7% held by the top ten. The trim removed 5 bases at V and 3 bases at J, leaving 10 bases unmatched. This CDR3 has 15 amino acids. Per the germline V gene, CDR1 is DFQATT and CDR2 is SNEGSKA (reference sequence). The chain links TRBV20-1 to TRBJ2-3, with 8 bases identical to TRBD2. Source material: memory (CD45RO+) T cells sorted from blood. The sequence was obtained from a woman between 18 and 30 years old in good health. This table probably holds off-target reads from a library built for another chain. The CDR3 DNA reads TGCAGTGCTCCCCTGCGAGCGGGAGTTACAGATACGCAGTATTTT. It encodes CSAPLRAGVTDTQYF.